These 30 T cell receptor beta chains were all obtained from the same sample, sequenced in a study of T cell responses to AZD1222 COVID-19 vaccine. TCRdb keeps only in-frame clones here, not all; method: immunoSEQ multiplex PCR. The sample lists about 120,000 clones, about 91% seen once, with about 10% in the top ten. This specimen was peripheral blood, taken on day 0 of AZD1222 vaccination. These receptors originate from an adult in good health.

The chain is built from TRBV7-8 and TRBJ1-1; D is ambiguous. Germline CDR1 SGHVS, CDR2 FQNEAQ. Between the trimmed V and J ends, which lost 1 base and 1 base, there was a span of 4 bases. The CDR3 extends over 13 amino acids. In DNA form, the CDR3 reads TGTGCCAGCAGCTTAGTCGGGAACACTGAAGCTTTCTTT. Translation: CASSLVGNTEAFF.

This chain links TRBV4-2 with TRBJ1-4, with a weak D call TRBD1 (6 bases). V was cut by 0 bases and J by 14 bases, with 19 bases left in between. This CDR3 is 15 amino acids long. Germline CDR1 and CDR2: LGHNA and YNFKEQ. The CDR3 bases are TGTGCCAGCAGCCAAGAGGGGGGACACCCACTGATGCTGTTTTTT. Amino acid sequence: CASSQEGGHPLMLFF.

In nucleotides, the CDR3 is TGTGCCAGCAGTACCTTTAACTATGGCTACACCTTC. Protein: CASSTFNYGYTF. V is TRBV6-5 and J is TRBJ1-2; D is uncertain. The CDR3 is made up of 12 amino acids. V gave up 5 bases and J gave up 1 base, with 5 bases separating them. The germline gives CDR1 MNHEY, CDR2 SVGAGI.

The chain is built from TRBV18 and TRBJ1-2; 9 nucleotides align to TRBD1. Trimming at V came to 5 bases and at J to 4 bases, leaving 8 bases not matched to a gene. The CDR3 has 15 residues. Germline values: CDR1 KGHSH, CDR2 LQKENI. In DNA form, the CDR3 reads TGTGCCAGCTCAGACACACAGGGGGCGGTCTATGGCTACACCTTC. Its protein product is CASSDTQGAVYGYTF.

This clone has a single count. The rearrangement links TRBV24-1 to TRBJ2-2; 10 bases agree with TRBD1. The CDR3 totals 16 residues. Germline assignment: CDR1 KGHDR and CDR2 SFDVKD. V shed 1 base, J shed 4 bases, and the junction held 2 bases outside the gene matches. CDR3 amino acids: CATSDFWTGGTGELFF. CDR3 nucleotide sequence: TGTGCCACCAGTGATTTTTGGACAGGGGGCACCGGGGAGCTGTTTTTT.

This clone was seen only a few times. The rearrangement links TRBV4-2 to TRBJ2-7; D not resolved. The CDR3 is made up of 15 amino acids. V lost 0 bases and J 3 bases, leaving 12 bases between the germline ends. Per the germline V gene, CDR1 is LGHNA and CDR2 is YNFKEQ. The CDR3 DNA is TGTGCCAGCAGCCAAGATAGGCAGCGCAACTACGAGCAGTACTTC. This sequence encodes CASSQDRQRNYEQYF.

This clone has only a few counts. The chain has TRBV7-9 and TRBJ1-2; tentative D call: TRBD1 (5 bases). Trimming left V 3 bases short and J 5 bases short, with 13 bases between. Looked up from germline, CDR1 is SEHNR and CDR2 is FQNEAQ (reference sequence). The CDR3 has 14 residues. This chain's CDR3 is CASSFRDDLYGYTF. The CDR3 nucleotides read TGTGCCAGCAGCTTCCGGGACGATTTATATGGCTACACCTTC. The full variable domain, in which reference TRBV7-9 and TRBJ1-2 provide the parts outside the CDR3, is DTGVSQNPRHKITKRGQNVTFRCDPISEHNRLYWYRQTLGQGPEFLTYFQNEAQLEKSRLLSDRFSAERPKGSFSTLEIQRTEQGDSAMYLCASSFRDDLYGYTFGSGTRLTVV.

The chain has TRBV19 and TRBJ2-1; the match to TRBD2 covers 11 bases. This CDR3 has 17 amino acids. V lost 3 bases, J lost 4 bases, and 8 bases stayed unmatched. CDR1 LNHDA and CDR2 SQIVND come from the germline V gene (reference sequence). The CDR3, as DNA: TGTGCCAGTAGTATTACTAGCGGGAGCTCCTTTTACAATGAGCAGTTCTTC. Residues: CASSITSGSSFYNEQFF.

The chain uses TRBV5-1 and TRBJ1-4, with TRBD1 as a possible D gene (5 bases). V lost 3 bases and J lost 4, with 19 bases in between. Per the germline V gene, CDR1 is SGHRS and CDR2 is YFSETQ. The CDR3 totals 17 residues. CDR3 protein: CASSWGRTVGVNEKLFF. The CDR3 DNA follows: TGCGCCAGCAGCTGGGGCCGGACGGTGGGGGTTAATGAAAAACTGTTTTTT.

The V gene is TRBV6-5, the J gene TRBJ1-2, with 7 bases identical to TRBD1. In germline, CDR1 is MNHEY, CDR2 SVGAGI. The length of the CDR3 is 14 residues. Losses at the gene ends were 5 bases for V and 1 base for J; bases not matched to a gene: 4. CDR3 protein: CASSIYRGNYGYTF. The DNA for the CDR3 is TGTGCCAGCAGTATCTACAGGGGTAACTATGGCTACACCTTC.

This rearrangement joins TRBV6-5 to TRBJ2-1; 11 nucleotides line up with TRBD2. The length of the CDR3 is 15 residues. Looked up from germline, CDR1 is MNHEY and CDR2 is SVGAGI. The J segment lost 7 bases and the V segment lost 5 bases, leaving 7 bases of the junction unmatched. The CDR3 coding sequence is TGTGCCAGCAGTCGAGGGACTAGCGGTGGGAATGAGCAGTTCTTC. Encoded protein: CASSRGTSGGNEQFF.

CDR3 in amino acids: CASSQGVGTSSYEQYF. CDR3 bases: TGTGCCAGCAGCCAAGGGGTCGGGACTAGCTCCTACGAGCAGTACTTC. J is TRBJ2-7 and V is TRBV4-2, with 8 bases identical to TRBD2. The CDR3 extends over 16 amino acids. The trim removed 1 base at V and 0 bases at J, leaving 5 bases unmatched. Germline V gives CDR1 LGHNA, CDR2 YNFKEQ.

This rearrangement joins TRBV7-2 to TRBJ1-6, with 7 bases aligning to TRBD1. In germline, CDR1 is SGHTA, CDR2 FQGNSA. The CDR3 runs 14 residues. V lost 4 bases to trimming and J lost 7 bases; unmatched junction nucleotides: 4. This CDR3 reads CASSSPGQNSPLHF. The CDR3 nucleotides are TGTGCCAGCAGCTCACCGGGACAGAATTCACCCCTCCACTTT.

V gene TRBV5-4 combines with J gene TRBJ2-7; TRBD1 matches 9 bases. Trimming removed 5 bases from V and 3 bases from J; junction bases left unmatched: 9. Germline V gives CDR1 SGHNT, CDR2 YYREEE (reference sequence). This CDR3 is 15 amino acids long. The CDR3 loop is CASSIPGQGLYEQYF. DNA of the CDR3: TGTGCCAGCAGTATACCGGGACAGGGTCTCTACGAGCAGTACTTC.

This rearrangement joins TRBV11-1 to TRBJ1-1; D unclear. The CDR3 consists of 15 residues. Trimming shortened V by 5 bases and J by 2 bases, and 15 bases separated the two germline ends. Per the germline V gene, CDR1 is SGHAT and CDR2 is FQDESV (reference sequence). CDR3 nucleotides: TGTGCCAGCAGCCCTGACATGGTCGGAAACACTGAAGCTTTCTTT. This encodes CASSPDMVGNTEAFF.

This clone is medium-sized. This chain uses TRBV7-3 with TRBJ2-7, with a weak D call TRBD2 (5 bases). V was trimmed by 4 bases and J by 3 bases, leaving 13 bases between them. The CDR3 runs 14 residues. The germline V gene has CDR1 SGHTA and CDR2 FQGTGA. The CDR3 reads CASSSQNGVYEQYF. In DNA form, the CDR3 reads TGTGCCAGCAGCTCACAGAACGGGGTCTACGAGCAGTACTTC. Variable domain in full (rest from reference TRBV7-3 and TRBJ2-7): GAGVSQTPSNKVTEKGKYVELRCDPISGHTALYWYRQSLGQGPEFLIYFQGTGAADDSGLPNDRFFAVRPEGSVSTLKIQRTERGDSAVYLCASSSQNGVYEQYFGPGTRLTVT.

CDR3 protein: CASSKGLAAIYEQYF. The CDR3 DNA is TGTGCCAGTAGTAAGGGACTAGCGGCGATCTACGAGCAGTACTTC. The chain is built from TRBV19 and TRBJ2-7, with 11 bases fitting TRBD2. The CDR3 spans 15 residues. The germline V gene encodes CDR1 LNHDA and CDR2 SQIVND (reference sequence). Trimming removed 4 bases from V and 3 bases from J; junction bases left unmatched: 5.

This clone was counted only a few times. The CDR3 reads CATSPQDLTYEQYF. The CDR3, as DNA: TGTGCCACCTCACCACAGGATCTCACGTACGAGCAGTACTTC. The chain couples TRBV19 to TRBJ2-7; D possibly corresponds to TRBD1 (5 bases). Trimming shortened V by 10 bases and J by 4 bases, and 20 bases separated the two germline ends. Germline loops: CDR1 LNHDA, CDR2 SQIVND (reference sequence). The CDR3 is made up of 14 amino acids.

The rearrangement joins TRBV13 to TRBJ1-2, with D uncertain. V shed 3 bases and J shed 4 bases, with 12 bases lying between them. The CDR3 is made up of 14 amino acids. Germline CDR1 reads PRHDT; CDR2 reads FYEKMQ (reference sequence). The CDR3 DNA is TGTGCCAGCAGCTTTTCATCCACCCCCTATGGCTACACCTTC. Amino acid sequence: CASSFSSTPYGYTF.

This chain links TRBV19 with TRBJ2-3; the D is unclear. The CDR3 is made up of 14 amino acids. The germline V gene has CDR1 LNHDA and CDR2 SQIVND (reference sequence). With 7 bases removed from V and 0 bases from J, the gap between germline ends came to 11 bases. The DNA for the CDR3 is TGTGCCAGTATGAGGACGTATAGCACAGATACGCAGTATTTT. Translation gives CASMRTYSTDTQYF.

CDR3 region: CASSYGQGLRSNQPQHF. For the CDR3, the DNA is TGTGCCAGCAGTTACGGGCAGGGGCTGCGGAGCAATCAGCCCCAGCATTTT. The gene calls are TRBV6-2 or TRBV6-3 and TRBJ1-5, with TRBD1 as a possible D gene (6 bases). There are 17 residues in the CDR3. Trimming took off 2 bases at V and 1 base at J, with 15 bases between the two ends. Looked up from germline, CDR1 is MNHEY and CDR2 is SVGEGT.

The J gene is TRBJ2-3, the V gene TRBV5-1; D remains ambiguous. The CDR3 extends over 14 amino acids. V was pared by 4 bases and J by 0 bases, with 9 bases between. The germline gives CDR1 SGHRS, CDR2 YFSETQ. CDR3 DNA: TGCGCCAGCAGCCCCCCGGCTAGCACAGATACGCAGTATTTT. This gives the protein CASSPPASTDTQYF.

The J gene is TRBJ2-1, the V gene TRBV2; D uncertain. The CDR3 sequence is 14 residues long. Germline assignment: CDR1 SNHLY and CDR2 FYNNEI. V dropped 7 bases and J dropped 0 bases, with 10 bases sitting between them. For the CDR3, the DNA is TGTGCCAGCATTCCGAGAAGCTCCTACAATGAGCAGTTCTTC. Its protein product is CASIPRSSYNEQFF. The whole variable domain, filled in from reference TRBV2 and TRBJ2-1, reads EPEVTQTPSHQVTQMGQEVILRCVPISNHLYFYWYRQILGQKVEFLVSFYNNEISEKSEIFDDQFSVERPDGSNFTLKIRSTKLEDSAMYFCASIPRSSYNEQFFGPGTRLTVL.

The chain recombines TRBV5-1 with TRBJ2-3; 10 positions match TRBD2. V shed 4 bases and J 4 bases; nucleotides not matched to a gene: 6. The CDR3 runs to 15 residues. Per the germline V gene, CDR1 is SGHRS and CDR2 is YFSETQ. CDR3 in amino acids: CASSPGLADADTQYF. The CDR3 nucleotides are TGCGCCAGCAGCCCAGGACTAGCGGACGCAGATACGCAGTATTTT.

This chain connects TRBV7-9 to TRBJ2-7; 7 nucleotides line up with TRBD1. The ends lost 5 bases at V and 0 bases at J; junction bases unmatched: 10. In germline, CDR1 is SEHNR, CDR2 FQNEAQ (reference sequence). The CDR3 has 16 residues. CDR3 coding DNA: TGTGCCAGCAGCATCCACAGGGGTCAAAGCTCCTACGAGCAGTACTTC. Residues: CASSIHRGQSSYEQYF.

A single count supports this clone. The chain employs TRBV30 and TRBJ1-1; D is unclear. This CDR3 comprises 13 residues. Per germline, CDR1 GTSNPN and CDR2 SVGIG (reference sequence). Trimming shortened V by 2 bases and J by 1 base, and 8 bases separated the two germline ends. The CDR3 DNA reads TGTGCCTGGAGTTTTGTTGAGAACACTGAAGCTTTCTTT. It encodes CAWSFVENTEAFF.

V usage is TRBV7-2 and J usage is TRBJ1-2; the match to TRBD1 covers 7 bases. The CDR3 has 16 residues. Trimming at V came to 0 bases and at J to 8 bases, leaving 12 bases not matched to a gene. Germline CDR1 reads SGHTA; CDR2 reads FQGNSA. CDR3 nucleotide sequence: TGTGCCAGCAGCTTAGCGGTGACAGGGCCCTTGGGAGGCTACACCTTC. It yields the protein CASSLAVTGPLGGYTF.

V usage is TRBV18 and J usage is TRBJ2-3; no definite D call. CDR1 is KGHSH and CDR2 is LQKENI in the germline V gene. V lost 0 bases, J lost 4 bases, and 8 bases lay in between. The CDR3 consists of 14 residues. The CDR3 sequence: CASSPPDRPDTQYF. The DNA for the CDR3 is TGTGCCAGCTCACCACCGGATAGGCCAGATACGCAGTATTTT.

The sample holds a few counts of this clone. This chain links TRBV28 with TRBJ2-1, with 11 bases fitting TRBD2. The length of the CDR3 is 16 residues. V lost 4 bases to trimming and J lost 4 bases; unmatched junction nucleotides: 6. Germline-derived CDR1 and CDR2 are MDHEN and SYDVKM. Here the CDR3 reads CASSSLSGGAYNEQFF. The CDR3 DNA reads as TGTGCCAGCAGTTCCCTTAGCGGGGGGGCGTACAATGAGCAGTTCTTC.

V usage is TRBV6-5 and J usage is TRBJ1-1, with 8 positions matching TRBD1. CDR1 and CDR2 (germline): MNHEY, SVGAGI. The CDR3 runs 15 residues. The V segment lost 6 bases and the J segment 1 base; nucleotides outside the gene matches: 7. The CDR3 DNA is TGTGCCAGCAGCCCCAGGACAGGGCAGAACACTGAAGCTTTCTTT. This encodes CASSPRTGQNTEAFF.